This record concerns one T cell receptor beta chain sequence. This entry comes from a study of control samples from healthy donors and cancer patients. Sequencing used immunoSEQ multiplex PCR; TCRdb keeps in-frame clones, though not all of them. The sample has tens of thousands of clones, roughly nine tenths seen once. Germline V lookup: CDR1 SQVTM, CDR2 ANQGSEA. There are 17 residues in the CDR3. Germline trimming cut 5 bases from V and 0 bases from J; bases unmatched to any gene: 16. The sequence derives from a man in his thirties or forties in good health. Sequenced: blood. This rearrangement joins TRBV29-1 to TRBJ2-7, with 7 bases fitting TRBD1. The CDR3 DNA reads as TGCAGCGTTATAAGGGGGCCTTCTTCCAGAAGCTCCTACGAGCAGTACTTC. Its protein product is CSVIRGPSSRSSYEQYF.